This T cell receptor beta chain was identified during a study of T cells in Graves' hyperthyroidism and ophthalmopathy. Patients affected by ophthalmopathy presented a Clinical Activity Score of at least 3, a NOSPECS grade of at least 4, and disease duration below 3 months. Study-wide points: Most thyroid clonotypes expanded above 0.001 appeared in blood too. Separating ophthalmopathy from stable hyperthyroidism was achieved by a 13 V-J model.

This clonotype was observed once. Its specificity is unknown. The germline V gene encodes CDR1 MNHNY and CDR2 SVGAGI (reference sequence). The ends were cut back, 2 bases at V and 0 bases at J, with 12 bases in the middle. The CDR3 is 16 amino acids. Regions amplified from RNA transcripts were the TCR beta CDR3 regions. TCR CDR3 regions were first amplified by RT-PCR with HTBI primers. TCRdb recomputed calls from the multiplex PCR reads with MiXCR, one row per CDR3 protein. Among about 58,000 distinct CDR3 sequences listed, 49% were seen once. This chain connects TRBV6-6 to TRBJ2-3, with D perhaps given as TRBD1 or TRBD2 (5 bases each). The specimen sequenced was blood. This TCR was sampled from a woman aged 25 to 45 with Graves' ophthalmopathy. In nucleotides, the CDR3 is TGTGCCAGCAGTTACCGGGGCACAGAGAGCACAGATACGCAGTATTTT. Its protein is CASSYRGTESTDTQYF.